Following are 20 T cell receptor beta chains from one sample sequenced in a study of Ad26.COV2.S vaccination and SARS-CoV-2 variants. Sample treatment: about 20 received Ad26.COV2.S at low or high dose, single or two shots; about 5 received placebo; per-sample allocation not given. On day 63 after the first injection, vaccine and placebo recipients gave samples. Sequencing used immunoSEQ multiplex PCR; TCRdb keeps in-frame clones, though not all of them. The sample contains hundreds of thousands of clones, roughly 90% of which appear only once. Sequenced here: peripheral blood, sampled in a trial of Ad26.COV2.S vaccine versus placebo. The receptors here all came from a person aged 18-60 years who received the Ad26.COV2.S COVID-19 vaccine or a placebo.

The chain links TRBV7-2 to TRBJ2-5; D is perhaps TRBD1 (5 bases). Germline lookup yields CDR1 SGHTA and CDR2 FQGNSA. The CDR3 totals 16 residues. Trimming took 0 bases from V and 1 from J, leaving 12 bases between them. The DNA for the CDR3 is TGTGCCAGCAGCTTAGCGGTATCAACAGGCCAAGAGACCCAGTACTTC. Translating it yields CASSLAVSTGQETQYF.

This chain links TRBV7-2 with TRBJ1-2; maybe TRBD1 (5 bases). The germline V and J ends were trimmed by 1 base and 2 bases, with 8 bases remaining between them. CDR1 and CDR2 from the germline V gene are SGHTA and FQGNSA. The CDR3 is made up of 14 amino acids. The CDR3 sequence: CASSLVQANYGYTF. The DNA of the CDR3 is TGTGCCAGCAGCTTAGTACAGGCAAACTATGGCTACACCTTC.

This clone appeared a single time. The chain couples TRBV18 to TRBJ2-1, with D unresolved. Germline V lookup: CDR1 KGHSH, CDR2 LQKENI. This CDR3 comprises 14 residues. V gave up 1 base and J gave up 5 bases, with 9 bases separating them. The CDR3, as DNA: TGTGCCAGCTCACCACTTACAGAGCACAATGAGCAGTTCTTC. Residues: CASSPLTEHNEQFF.

The chain joins TRBV11-2 to TRBJ1-1; the D gene is possibly TRBD1 (6 bases). V lost 4 bases and J 11 bases, leaving 14 bases between the germline ends. The CDR3 loop spans 12 amino acids. Germline V gene data show CDR1 as SGHAT and CDR2 as FQNNGV. The CDR3 DNA reads as TGTGCCAGCAGCTCCCCGGGACATGTGGCTTTCTTT. Translating gives CASSSPGHVAFF.

CDR3 region: CASSDKYNEQFF. CDR3 sequence (DNA): TGCGCCAGCAGCGACAAGTACAATGAGCAGTTCTTC. The rearrangement joins TRBV10-1 to TRBJ2-1; no definite D call. Looked up from germline, CDR1 is WNHNN and CDR2 is SYGVQD (reference sequence). Between the trimmed V and J ends, which lost 6 bases and 4 bases, there was a span of 7 bases. CDR3 size: 12 residues.

The rearrangement uses TRBV5-1 and TRBJ1-1; D perhaps matches TRBD1 (5 bases). The germline V and J ends were trimmed by 5 bases and 8 bases, with 16 bases remaining between them. Germline V gives CDR1 SGHRS, CDR2 YFSETQ. This CDR3 spans 13 amino acids. CDR3 bases: TGCGCCAGCAGTAGACAGCCAGGTGAAGAAGCTTTCTTT. It codes for CASSRQPGEEAFF.

The chain uses TRBV20-1 and TRBJ2-7; D possibly matches TRBD1 or TRBD2 (5 bases each). The CDR3 contains 15 residues. Trimming stripped 3 bases from V and 4 bases from J, with 19 bases between. Looked up from germline, CDR1 is DFQATT and CDR2 is SNEGSKA (reference sequence). The CDR3 sequence: CSASYRDVRVYEQYF. The CDR3 region has the DNA TGCAGTGCTAGTTACCGGGACGTTCGGGTTTACGAGCAGTACTTC.

The chain couples TRBV7-2 to TRBJ1-2, with unresolved D. The length of the CDR3 is 14 residues. Looked up from germline, CDR1 is SGHTA and CDR2 is FQGNSA. V was clipped by 4 bases and J by 2 bases, with 11 bases between them. CDR3 amino acids: CASSSPTGNYGYTF. The CDR3 DNA is TGTGCCAGCAGCTCACCGACGGGAAACTATGGCTACACCTTC.

The V call is TRBV7-2, the J call TRBJ2-3, with TRBD2 matching over 14 bases. CDR3 length: 15 amino acids. V lost 5 bases to trimming and J lost 8 bases; unmatched junction nucleotides: 6. Germline loops: CDR1 SGHTA, CDR2 FQGNSA. CDR3 in DNA: TGTGCCAGCAGCCCGACTAGCGGGGGGGCTGGTACGCAGTATTTT. Protein sequence: CASSPTSGGAGTQYF. Based on the CDR3 plus reference TRBV7-2 and TRBJ2-3, the full variable domain is GAGVSQSPSNKVTEKGKDVELRCDPISGHTALYWYRQSLGQGLEFLIYFQGNSAPDKSGLPSDRFSAERTGGSVSTLTIQRTQQEDSAVYLCASSPTSGGAGTQYFGPGTRLTVL.

The V call is TRBV5-4, the J call TRBJ1-2, with unresolved D. The V end lost 0 bases, the J end lost 8 bases, and 8 bases lay between the germline ends. Germline CDR1 and CDR2: SGHNT and YYREEE (reference sequence). The CDR3 has 12 amino acids. Here the CDR3 DNA reads TGTGCCAGCAGCTTGGACGTCTGGGGCTACACCTTC. It codes for CASSLDVWGYTF.

Here the CDR3 reads CASSAVAKAYNEQFF. CDR3 nucleotides: TGCGCCAGCAGCGCCGTCGCGAAAGCCTACAATGAGCAGTTCTTC. V gene TRBV5-1 combines with J gene TRBJ2-1; D call uncertain. With 4 bases removed from V and 2 bases from J, the gap between germline ends came to 13 bases. CDR3 length: 15 amino acids. CDR1 and CDR2 from the germline V gene are SGHRS and YFSETQ.

The chain employs TRBV2 and TRBJ1-4; D possibly corresponds to TRBD1 (6 bases). The CDR3 is 15 residues long. Trimming stripped 3 bases from V and 3 bases from J, with 11 bases between. Germline assignment: CDR1 SNHLY and CDR2 FYNNEI. The CDR3 loop is CASSDQGPSNEKLFF. The CDR3 coding sequence is TGTGCCAGCAGTGACCAGGGGCCCTCTAATGAAAAACTGTTTTTT.

This chain uses TRBV6-5 with TRBJ2-3, with 8 positions matching TRBD1. The CDR3 consists of 15 residues. CDR1 MNHEY and CDR2 SVGAGI come from the germline V gene. J lost 2 bases, V lost 5 bases, and 6 bases had no gene match. CDR3 sequence (DNA): TGTGCCAGCAGTCGGGGGACAGGCTTCACAGATACGCAGTATTTT. Protein product: CASSRGTGFTDTQYF.

The CDR3 spells CASSPRLGQGPWRQETQYF. The CDR3 DNA sequence: TGTGCCAGCTCACCGAGATTGGGACAGGGTCCATGGAGGCAAGAGACCCAGTACTTC. The gene calls are TRBV18 and TRBJ2-5, with 9 positions matching TRBD1. The V gene end was trimmed by 3 bases and the J gene end by 2 bases; junction bases not matched to a gene: 16. The V gene's germline CDR1 is KGHSH and CDR2 LQKENI. The CDR3 covers 19 residues.

In this sample, this clone turned up once. The chain combines TRBV5-4 with TRBJ1-1; a possible D gene is TRBD1 (5 bases). Looked up from germline, CDR1 is SGHNT and CDR2 is YYREEE (reference sequence). CDR3 size: 14 residues. V was trimmed by 4 bases and J by 3 bases, leaving 13 bases between them. The CDR3 bases are TGTGCCAGCAGCGCACCCCGAGGGGACACTGAAGCTTTCTTT. It encodes CASSAPRGDTEAFF.

This chain links TRBV20-1 with TRBJ2-5; D remains unclear. Germline V gene data show CDR1 as DFQATT and CDR2 as SNEGSKA (reference sequence). This CDR3 contains 11 residues. V dropped 2 bases and J dropped 1 base, with 2 bases sitting between them. Here the CDR3 DNA reads TGCAGTGCTAGAATCCAAGAGACCCAGTACTTC. It yields the protein CSARIQETQYF.

This chain connects TRBV7-2 to TRBJ1-2, with 9 bases matching TRBD1. The J segment lost 7 bases and the V segment lost 2 bases, leaving 8 bases of the junction unmatched. Germline V gene sequence: CDR1 SGHTA, CDR2 FQGNSA. The CDR3 loop spans 15 amino acids. CDR3 DNA: TGTGCCAGCAGCTTACAGGGACAGGGTATCGGTGGCTACACCTTC. It yields the protein CASSLQGQGIGGYTF.

This clone was detected only a few times. The chain recombines TRBV27 with TRBJ2-3; a possible D gene is TRBD2 (6 bases). Germline CDR1 reads MNHEY; CDR2 reads SMNVEV (reference sequence). The CDR3 totals 14 residues. Trimming cost V 7 bases and J 3 bases, with 14 bases left between them. CDR3 loop: CASTPTAGTDTQYF. The CDR3 coding sequence is TGTGCCAGCACTCCGACGGCGGGGACAGATACGCAGTATTTT.

This clone was recorded only once. This chain connects TRBV3-1 (or the pseudogene TRBV3-2) to TRBJ1-6, with D unclear. The CDR3 consists of 13 residues. V lost 0 bases and J lost 7, with 4 bases in between. Germline CDR1 reads LGHDT; CDR2 reads YNNKEL (reference sequence). In nucleotides, the CDR3 is TGTGCCAGCAGCCAAGAGTTAAATTCACCCCTCCACTTT. Residues: CASSQELNSPLHF.

The chain has TRBV6-4 and TRBJ1-2; D remains ambiguous. This CDR3 contains 15 residues. Trimming pared 6 bases from V and 5 bases from J, leaving 19 bases between. Germline lookup yields CDR1 MRHNA and CDR2 SNTAGT. The CDR3 nucleotides read TGTGCCAGCAGGATGGCACCTATGCTAGGATATGGCTACACCTTC. This codes for CASRMAPMLGYGYTF.